The present T cell receptor (beta chain) was sequenced within a study of blood T cell repertoires in COVID-19 (dated by TCRdb to 2020 to 2021). About the investigation overall: Collaborator samples came from the United States, Italy and Spain and covered acute and convalescent phases of COVID-19. Samples came from the ongoing ImmuneRACE study (first 160 participants) plus 1,254 subjects from 6 global collaborators. Sample metadata almost always included a de-identified subject ID, COVID-19 status, age in years and sex. The repertoires were released in a freely available public database meant as a resource for research on the immune response to SARS-CoV-2. The material from the prospective study consisted of cDNA or gDNA derived from T cells, B-cell-depleted T cells, or PBMCs. Where available, HLA class I and class II types were obtained from metadata supplied by the sample provider rather than from assay-based typing. The dataset comprised deeply sampled blood TCRbeta repertoires from subjects exposed to, actively infected with, or recovered from COVID-19.

A second Seattle source provided samples from volunteer blood donors who had recovered from COVID-19. Collaborating institutions collected whole blood in K2EDTA tubes following their own protocols. For TCRbeta analysis, collaborators shipped samples in one of three forms: frozen whole blood, isolated PBMCs, or DNA extracted from either of those sample types. The immunoSEQ Assay, a bias-controlled multiplex PCR, was used to amplify TCRbeta CDR3 regions from genomic DNA. On the authors' methods: The number of nucleated cells in each sample was estimated by amplification of reference gene primers within the assay. To quantify the absolute abundance of each unique TCRbeta CDR3 rearrangement, sequence reads were collapsed and filtered. For each sample, productive Simpson clonality was calculated as the square root of Simpson's diversity index over productive rearrangements. TCRdb took over this immuneACCESS table, retaining in-frame rearrangements with V and J assigned. Such tables are incomplete; in checked studies, under half of the missing clones stem from an unresolved V gene, and the remainder is unexplained. That table gives V, J and clone size, and the DNA gave D and trimming. This sample holds about 170,000 clones; 70% to 90% were observed only once. The top ten constitute roughly 1.1% of the sample.

From the germline V gene (reference sequence), CDR1 is SGHNT and CDR2 is YYREEE. The CDR3 contains 15 residues, cysteine and phenylalanine counted. Just the 45-base CDR3 DNA is kept, in frame starting at base 1. The V and J ends are trimmed by 3 bases and 7 bases, leaving 16 bases between them. This clone came up once. Its antigen is unknown. Per-base quality was not reported, and no clone a single base away is much larger than it. What the research found in general, with its limitations: The quantity of clinical and demographic metadata differed by source and by participant and was supplied without curation.

Sequenced input: peripheral blood. The V and J segments used are TRBV5-4 and TRBJ1-4; no confident D gene assignment can be made. The sequence was collected from a man aged 55 to 70 who had recovered from COVID-19. The DNA sequence is as follows: TGTGCCAGCAGCTCGGCGTCTCTTTCGGGTGAAAAACTGTTTTTT. It encodes CASSSASLSGEKLFF.